The rows below give T cell receptor beta chains drawn from one sample of a study of blood T cells in healthy people across ages. TCRdb called the 5' RACE reads again in MiXCR, with one record for every CDR3 protein. The table lists roughly 1,100,000 distinct CDR3 sequences, about 23% of them singletons. These records were also assigned to another study, of T cells of mothers and their children.

Sequencing was carried out using blood. Receptors were obtained from a girl aged 2-15 years in good health. Both conserved end residues are part of each CDR3. D genes are given only for firm matches. The size field is filled for only some rows; it gives once, few, many or a size class.

TRBJ1-2	15	-	-	TRBV5-5	TGTGCCAGCAGCTTGGCTTCTCGCGTTAGCTATGGCTACACCTTC	CASSLASRVSYGYTF
TRBJ2-5	16	TRBD2	few	TRBV7-9	TGTGCCAGCAGCCCCTCTTGGCGGGGGGGGCAGGAGACCCAGTACTTC	CASSPSWRGGQETQYF
TRBJ2-1	16	TRBD2	few	TRBV20-1	TGCAGTGCTCGCAGACTAGCGGGAGGATCCTACAATGAGCAGTTCTTC	CSARRLAGGSYNEQFF
TRBJ1-3	16	TRBD1	few	TRBV7-2	TGTGCCAGCAGCTTAGTAACAGGGGCGGATGGAAACACCATATATTTT	CASSLVTGADGNTIYF
TRBJ2-7	14	TRBD2	few	TRBV28	TGTGCCAGCAGTTTTAGGCTAGCGGGAGGCGAGCAGTACTTC	CASSFRLAGGEQYF
TRBJ1-1	15	-	few	TRBV5-1	TGCGCCAGCAGCCCCGAGGTGACGATGGACACTGAAGCTTTCTTT	CASSPEVTMDTEAFF
TRBJ2-3	15	-	-	TRBV7-2	TGTGCCAGCAGCCTCCAGACAGGATCCACAGATACGCAGTATTTT	CASSLQTGSTDTQYF
TRBJ1-1	15	-	few	TRBV29-1	TGCAGCGTTGAATACGGGGGGCCTCGGAACACTGAAGCTTTCTTT	CSVEYGGPRNTEAFF
TRBJ1-1	13	-	-	TRBV3-1	TGTGCCAGCAGCCAAGTCCCAGGGGAGCGAGCTTTCTTT	CASSQVPGERAFF
TRBJ2-4	14	-	few	TRBV18	TGTGCCAGCTCACCACCAGGCTGGGAAAACATTCAGTACTTC	CASSPPGWENIQYF
TRBJ1-5	16	TRBD1	-	TRBV27	TGTGCCAGCAGAACACAGGGGGCGCATGTCAATCAGCCCCAGCATTTT	CASRTQGAHVNQPQHF
TRBJ2-7	16	TRBD2	-	TRBV7-2	TGTGCCAGCAGCTCCACATCACTAGCGGGAGTTTCCGAGCAGTACTTC	CASSSTSLAGVSEQYF